Following are 30 T cell receptor beta chains from one sample sequenced in a study of shared clonotypes between healthy human individuals (dated by TCRdb to about 2020). Libraries were prepared through the immunoSEQ multiplex PCR assay. Held by TCRdb, this immuneACCESS table contains in-frame sequences only and omits some clones. Under half of the omission traces to an unresolved V gene where checked; the cause of the rest is unknown. The sample contains about half a million clones, about 85% of them found a single time. Roughly 12% of the sample goes to the ten largest clones. Sequenced sample: PBMCs. These TCRs come from a woman between 40 and 50 years old in good health. Some clones in this sample may be carry-over from other donors' samples.

This chain connects TRBV5-5 to TRBJ1-5, with 7 bases fitting TRBD1. Looked up from germline, CDR1 is SGHKS and CDR2 is YYEKEE (reference sequence). Trimming removed 8 bases from V and 0 bases from J; junction bases left unmatched: 5. The CDR3 consists of 14 residues. CDR3 sequence reads: CASGTVDSNQPQHF. CDR3 coding DNA: TGTGCCAGTGGGACAGTTGATAGCAATCAGCCCCAGCATTTT. Supplemented by reference TRBV5-5 and TRBJ1-5, the full variable domain reads DAGVTQSPTHLIKTRGQQVTLRCSPISGHKSVSWYQQVLGQGPQFIFQYYEKEERGRGNFPDRFSARQFPNYSSELNVNALLLGDSALYLCASGTVDSNQPQHFGDGTRLSIL.

This clone has more than one count but fewer than ten. The chain combines TRBV5-1 with TRBJ2-6, with 7 bases that match TRBD1. The germline gives CDR1 SGHRS, CDR2 YFSETQ. After removal of 5 bases from V and 2 bases from J, the junction contained 4 bases not matched to a gene. The CDR3 contains 15 residues. The chain's CDR3 is CASRPTGTGANVLTF. DNA of the CDR3: TGCGCCAGCAGGCCGACAGGGACTGGGGCCAACGTCCTGACTTTC.

J is TRBJ1-1 and V is TRBV6-5; D perhaps matches TRBD1 (5 bases). Trimming left V 5 bases short and J 1 base short, with 8 bases between. Per germline, CDR1 MNHEY and CDR2 SVGAGI. The CDR3 sequence is 13 residues long. The CDR3 reads CASSRTTNTEAFF. In DNA, the CDR3 is TGTGCCAGCAGTAGGACAACGAACACTGAAGCTTTCTTT.

This clone was recorded at least ten times. The V and J genes are TRBV30 and TRBJ1-1, with D tentatively TRBD1 (6 bases). CDR3 length equals 14 residues. Germline V lookup: CDR1 GTSNPN, CDR2 SVGIG (reference sequence). The V end lost 5 bases, the J end lost 6 bases, and 19 bases lay between the germline ends. The CDR3 protein is CAWDNTGGAPEAFF. CDR3 DNA sequence: TGTGCCTGGGACAACACTGGGGGGGCCCCTGAAGCTTTCTTT.

The chain uses TRBV6-5 and TRBJ2-1; D gene ambiguous. Trimming removed 5 bases from V and 6 bases from J, with 5 bases in between. Germline-derived CDR1 and CDR2 are MNHEY and SVGAGI. The CDR3 is 11 residues long. The DNA for the CDR3 is TGTGCCAGCAGTAGGTCCAATGAGCAGTTCTTC. Translated: CASSRSNEQFF.

CDR3 residues: CASSTTGTVPQYF. In DNA, the CDR3 is TGTGCCAGTAGTACAACCGGGACAGTCCCCCAGTACTTC. The chain uses TRBV19 and TRBJ2-5; TRBD1 agrees at 7 bases. Germline values: CDR1 LNHDA, CDR2 SQIVND (reference sequence). This CDR3 is 13 amino acids long. Unmatched junction bases numbered 8, after V lost 4 bases and J lost 9 bases.

This sequence joins TRBV18 and TRBJ1-3, with D possibly being TRBD1 (5 bases). The CDR3 is made up of 14 amino acids. Deletions cut 3 bases from V and 2 bases from J, with 8 bases between. The V gene's germline CDR1 is KGHSH and CDR2 LQKENI. Here the CDR3 reads CASSPPGTGNTIYF. The CDR3 DNA reads TGTGCCAGCTCACCCCCAGGGACTGGAAACACCATATATTTT.

Remarks on this clone: Other nucleotide sequences from this sample produce the same CDR3. The chain combines TRBV10-2 with TRBJ2-2; 10 nucleotides line up with TRBD1. The germline gives CDR1 WSHSY, CDR2 SAAADI. Trimming took 3 bases from V and 4 from J; bases not matched to a gene: 5. The CDR3 runs to 16 residues. The CDR3 is CASSDGRDRGTGELFF. The CDR3 bases are TGCGCCAGCAGTGACGGGAGGGACAGGGGCACCGGGGAGCTGTTTTTT.

About this clone itself: A read error is likely here: a far larger clone is one base away. This sample also contains other DNA sequences that code for the same CDR3. The chain joins TRBV30 to TRBJ2-5; tentative D call: TRBD2 (5 bases). Germline lookup yields CDR1 GTSNPN and CDR2 SVGIG (reference sequence). This CDR3 has 13 amino acids. For the CDR3, the DNA is TGCGCCTGGAGGACCCCTGGTCAAGAGACCCAGTACTTC. Translation: CAWRTPGQETQYF.

This clone was recorded only once. The chain joins TRBV7-2 to TRBJ2-7, with 10 bases identical to TRBD2. The CDR3 loop spans 16 amino acids. J gave up 4 bases and V 1 base, and 7 bases lay outside the gene matches. CDR1 and CDR2 (germline): SGHTA, FQGNSA. CDR3 DNA: TGTGCCAGCAGCTTAGACCACGCGGGACTAGCGTACGAGCAGTACTTC. Protein sequence: CASSLDHAGLAYEQYF.

The V gene is TRBV7-8, the J gene TRBJ2-5, with D unclear. There are 13 residues in the CDR3. Germline assignment: CDR1 SGHVS and CDR2 FQNEAQ. Trimming took off 2 bases at V and 0 bases at J, with 4 bases between the two ends. CDR3 region: CASSLRDQETQYF. As DNA, the CDR3 is TGTGCCAGCAGCTTAAGGGACCAAGAGACCCAGTACTTC. Supplemented by reference TRBV7-8 and TRBJ2-5, the full variable domain reads GAGVSQSPRYKVAKRGQDVALRCDPISGHVSLFWYQQALGQGPEFLTYFQNEAQLDKSGLPSDRFFAERPEGSVSTLKIQRTQQEDSAVYLCASSLRDQETQYFGPGTRLLVL.

This clone showed up just once. The chain recombines TRBV11-1 with TRBJ2-7, with D uncertain. The V and J ends lost 3 bases and 0 bases respectively, with 9 bases between them. Germline CDR1 reads SGHAT; CDR2 reads FQDESV (reference sequence). The length of the CDR3 is 14 residues. CDR3 DNA: TGTGCCAGCAGCTTTGGCCTTCTCTCCTACGAGCAGTACTTC. This encodes CASSFGLLSYEQYF.

This chain links TRBV19 with TRBJ1-5; tentative D call: TRBD1 (5 bases). Germline loops: CDR1 LNHDA, CDR2 SQIVND (reference sequence). Trimming pared 8 bases from V and 2 bases from J, leaving 16 bases between. This CDR3 has 15 amino acids. The CDR3 nucleotides are TGTGCCAGTCGGGAGGCCGGGGGGGGCAATCAGCCCCAGCATTTT. It codes for CASREAGGGNQPQHF. The full variable domain, completed using reference TRBV19 and TRBJ1-5, is DGGITQSPKYLFRKEGQNVTLSCEQNLNHDAMYWYRQDPGQGLRLIYYSQIVNDFQKGDIAEGYSVSREKKESFPLTVTSAQKNPTAFYLCASREAGGGNQPQHFGDGTRLSIL.

In its sample, this clone was seen many times. Different DNA sequences within this sample yield the same CDR3. This chain joins TRBV28 and TRBJ2-5, with 10 bases matching TRBD1. Germline V gene lookup returns CDR1 MDHEN and CDR2 SYDVKM. CDR3 size: 18 residues. V was pared by 2 bases and J by 2 bases, with 11 bases of the junction left unmatched. The CDR3: CASSLPAGTGVGQETQYF. The DNA for the CDR3 is TGTGCCAGCAGTTTACCCGCCGGGACAGGGGTAGGGCAAGAGACCCAGTACTTC.

The chain recombines TRBV29-1 with TRBJ2-1; D call uncertain. The CDR3 has 13 amino acids. Germline V gives CDR1 SQVTM, CDR2 ANQGSEA. V lost 4 bases and J lost 0, with 7 bases in between. The DNA of the CDR3 is TGCAGCGTTGCAAGTAGCTCCTACAATGAGCAGTTCTTC. Protein sequence: CSVASSSYNEQFF.

Comments on this clone: A far larger clone is off by one base, so a read error is likely. The chain recombines TRBV25-1 with TRBJ1-4, with D uncertain. Looked up from germline, CDR1 is MGHDK and CDR2 is SYGVNS. Trimming removed 4 bases at V and 0 bases at J, with 12 bases between. The CDR3 has 16 amino acids. The CDR3 region has the DNA TGTGCCAGCAGTGCTATAGGGAACACAACTAATGAAAAACTGTTTTTT. This encodes CASSAIGNTTNEKLFF.

V usage is TRBV19 and J usage is TRBJ1-5; D is perhaps TRBD1 (6 bases). Germline assignment: CDR1 LNHDA and CDR2 SQIVND (reference sequence). The CDR3 runs 14 residues. With 6 bases removed from V and 8 bases from J, the gap between germline ends came to 17 bases. CDR3 DNA sequence: TGTGCCAGTAGCCGAGGTGGGGGGCTGGAGCCCCAGCATTTT. Protein: CASSRGGGLEPQHF.

The chain has TRBV2 and TRBJ2-7, with TRBD2 identical over 10 bases. The germline gives CDR1 SNHLY, CDR2 FYNNEI. Trimming cost V 2 bases and J 9 bases; bases outside gene matches: 19. The CDR3 covers 18 residues. CDR3 in amino acids: CASSEFLAGDERERGQYF. CDR3 bases: TGTGCCAGCAGTGAATTCCTAGCGGGAGACGAAAGGGAAAGGGGGCAGTACTTC.

The V and J genes are TRBV2 and TRBJ1-4; a possible D gene is TRBD1 (5 bases). Germline V gene lookup returns CDR1 SNHLY and CDR2 FYNNEI. This CDR3 contains 14 residues. V lost 5 bases, J lost 4 bases, and 11 bases lay in between. The DNA for the CDR3 is TGTGCCAGCAGTACGGGACGTTTTAATGAAAAACTGTTTTTT. Its protein is CASSTGRFNEKLFF.

The chain recombines TRBV5-4 with TRBJ1-3; D uncertain. Germline V gene lookup returns CDR1 SGHNT and CDR2 YYREEE (reference sequence). This CDR3 region has 13 residues. V was pared by 7 bases and J by 0 bases, with 8 bases between. DNA for the CDR3: TGTGCCAGCCGCGCCTCCTCTGGAAACACCATATATTTT. It codes for CASRASSGNTIYF. The full variable domain, with the rest looked up from reference TRBV5-4 and TRBJ1-3, is ETGVTQSPTHLIKTRGQQVTLRCSSQSGHNTVSWYQQALGQGPQFIFQYYREEENGRGNFPPRFSGLQFPNYSSELNVNALELDDSALYLCASRASSGNTIYFGEGSWLTVV.

Points on this clone: This likely reflects a read error, since a far larger clone is one base away. Other DNA variants within this sample encode the same CDR3. J is TRBJ2-7 and V is TRBV18; 8 nucleotides align to TRBD2. From germline, CDR1 is KGHSH and CDR2 LQKENI. The J segment lost 6 bases and the V segment lost 3 bases, leaving 10 bases of the junction unmatched. The CDR3 covers 15 residues. The CDR3 coding sequence is TGTGCCAGCTCACCTACCCAGGGGCTAGCGGGCGAGCAGTACTTC. Amino acid sequence: CASSPTQGLAGEQYF.

CDR3 protein: CASSRSGGNQPQHF. CDR3 bases: TGTGCCAGCAGTCGGTCCGGCGGCAATCAGCCCCAGCATTTT. This chain connects TRBV25-1 to TRBJ1-5; D unclear. Trimming left V 5 bases short and J 2 bases short, with 10 bases between. Germline loops: CDR1 MGHDK, CDR2 SYGVNS. The CDR3 contains 14 residues.

J is TRBJ1-2 and V is TRBV5-6; D unresolved. The germline CDR1 and CDR2 sequences are SGHDT and YYEEEE. Deletions cut 0 bases from V and 2 bases from J, with 11 bases between. CDR3 size: 15 residues. As DNA, the CDR3 is TGTGCCAGCAGCTTGGCCGTCAGGAGAAACTATGGCTACACCTTC. It encodes CASSLAVRRNYGYTF.

The chain has TRBV6-1 and TRBJ2-5, with a weak D call TRBD2 (5 bases). The CDR3 covers 16 residues. Between the trimmed V and J ends, which lost 0 bases and 2 bases, there was a span of 13 bases. The V gene's germline CDR1 is MNHNS and CDR2 SASEGT. In DNA form, the CDR3 reads TGTGCCAGCAGTGAAGCCGGATGGTCGGGACAAGAGACCCAGTACTTC. Protein product: CASSEAGWSGQETQYF.

The V gene is TRBV7-2, the J gene TRBJ1-2, with a weak D call TRBD1 (6 bases). CDR3 length equals 15 residues. With 5 bases removed from V and 4 bases from J, the gap between germline ends came to 17 bases. The V gene's germline CDR1 is SGHTA and CDR2 FQGNSA. The CDR3 region is CASSPTGGDGYGYTF. CDR3 nucleotide sequence: TGTGCCAGCAGCCCGACGGGGGGCGATGGCTATGGCTACACCTTC.

The chain combines TRBV21-1 with TRBJ2-7; the table's D call, TRBD2, has no DNA check behind it. TRBV21-1 is assigned pseudogene status. This CDR3 spans 16 amino acids. CDR3 coding DNA: TGTGCCAGCAGCCCCCATCGGGGGTTTTCGTCCTACGAGCAGTACTTC. Translated: CASSPHRGFSSYEQYF.

As for this clone: A far larger clone lies a single base away; this is likely a read error. The CDR3 DNA sequence: TGTGCCAGCAGCCTTTTTAGCGGGCCCACAGATACGCAGTATTTT. This codes for CASSLFSGPTDTQYF. This chain connects TRBV7-3 to TRBJ2-3; 7 bases align to TRBD2. The trim removed 5 bases at V and 2 bases at J, leaving 7 bases unmatched. This CDR3 region has 15 residues. Germline values: CDR1 SGHTA, CDR2 FQGTGA.

About this clone: With only one base between it and a far larger clone, this is likely a read error. Other DNA variants within this sample encode the same CDR3. The J gene is TRBJ2-6, the V gene TRBV27, with D perhaps matching TRBD1 (5 bases). CDR1 and CDR2 (germline): MNHEY, SMNVEV (reference sequence). The CDR3 consists of 17 residues. Written as DNA, the CDR3 is TGTGCCAGCAGTTTAACCGGCCCCAGCAGTGGGGCCAACGTACTGACTTTC. It is translated as CASSLTGPSSGANVLTF. The whole variable domain, filled in from reference TRBV27 and TRBJ2-6, reads EAQVTQNPRYLITVTGKKLTVTCSQNMNHEYMSWYRQDPGLGLRQIYYSMNVEVTDKGDVPEGYKVSRKEKRNFPLILESPSPNQTSLYFCASSLTGPSSGANVLTFGAGSRLTVL.

The table lists this clone with a count of one. This chain uses TRBV7-9 with TRBJ2-5; possibly TRBD2 for D (6 bases). Germline CDR1 is SEHNR and CDR2 is FQNEAQ (reference sequence). V was pared by 1 base and J by 4 bases, with 10 bases between. The CDR3 length is 14 residues. As DNA, the CDR3 is TGTGCCAGCAGCTTAGGGGGCGGGATAGAGACCCAGTACTTC. Amino acids: CASSLGGGIETQYF.

The V and J genes are TRBV29-1 and TRBJ1-4; D might be TRBD1 (6 bases). Germline lookup yields CDR1 SQVTM and CDR2 ANQGSEA. CDR3 length: 16 residues. V was shortened by 1 base and J by 1 base, with 13 bases between the two germline ends. CDR3 sequence (DNA): TGCAGCGTTGAAGGCCCAGGGGCGGAAACTAATGAAAAACTGTTTTTT. This codes for CSVEGPGAETNEKLFF. Full variable domain (remainder filled in from reference TRBV29-1 and TRBJ1-4): SAVISQKPSRDICQRGTSLTIQCQVDSQVTMMFWYRQQPGQSLTLIATANQGSEATYESGFVIDKFPISRPNLTFSTLTVSNMSPEDSSIYLCSVEGPGAETNEKLFFGSGTQLSVL.